A single sample is the source of the 9 T cell receptor beta chains below, sequenced in a study of identical twins. MiXCR was run by TCRdb on the 5' RACE reads, yielding one entry per CDR3 protein. The data show approximately 1.8 million distinct CDR3 sequences, less than 35% seen once. Sequenced material: cord blood. The receptors here all came from a newborn girl in good health.

As to this clonotype: A much more abundant neighbour one base away suggests this may be a read error. This chain links TRBV5-1 with TRBJ2-7; the D is unclear. The CDR3 length is 16 residues. V gave up 4 bases and J gave up 10 bases, with 27 bases separating them. CDR1 SGHRS and CDR2 YFSETQ come from the germline V gene. The CDR3 coding sequence is TGCGCCAGCAGCCCGATGGCAAAGACCCGTATGAACGTTCAGTACTTC. Translated, it gives CASSPMAKTRMNVQYF.

The chain is built from TRBV5-1 and TRBJ2-1; D remains ambiguous. The CDR3 contains 14 residues. V lost 0 bases, J lost 8 bases, and 12 bases lay in between. Germline V gives CDR1 SGHRS, CDR2 YFSETQ. DNA of the CDR3: TGCGCCAGCAGCTTGGCCGTGAGTATGGATGAGCAGTTCTTC. Its protein is CASSLAVSMDEQFF.

This clonotype has more than one count but fewer than ten. V is TRBV10-3 and J is TRBJ1-5; 9 nucleotides match TRBD1. Germline V gene lookup returns CDR1 ENHRY and CDR2 SYGVKD. Trimming took 8 bases from V and 5 from J; bases not matched to a gene: 4. The CDR3 spans 13 residues. This CDR3 is CAIGQGLDQPQHF. DNA of the CDR3: TGTGCCATCGGACAGGGGTTAGATCAGCCCCAGCATTTT.

This chain joins TRBV5-1 and TRBJ1-2; D is ambiguous. V was shortened by 3 bases and J by 4 bases, with 7 bases between the two germline ends. Germline CDR1 is SGHRS and CDR2 is YFSETQ. This CDR3 region has 12 residues. DNA for the CDR3: TGCGCCAGCAGCTCACAGCTCTATGGCTACACCTTC. It specifies CASSSQLYGYTF.

V is TRBV9 and J is TRBJ1-2; the D gene is possibly TRBD1 (5 bases). The CDR3 is 15 residues long. Germline values: CDR1 SGDLS, CDR2 YYNGEE. Trimming cost V 4 bases and J 0 bases, with 13 bases left between them. In DNA, the CDR3 is TGTGCCAGCAGCCCCCAGGACACAGCTAACTATGGCTACACCTTC. Residues: CASSPQDTANYGYTF.

The rearrangement joins TRBV6-5 to TRBJ2-1, with 9 bases identical to TRBD1. The CDR3 is made up of 16 amino acids. The germline CDR1 and CDR2 sequences are MNHEY and SVGAGI. Losses at the gene ends were 6 bases for V and 7 bases for J; bases not matched to a gene: 13. For the CDR3, the DNA is TGTGCCAGCAGAAAAATCGGGACAGGGAGTACGAATGAGCAGTTCTTC. Translating gives CASRKIGTGSTNEQFF.

This clonotype has more than one count but fewer than ten. V gene TRBV5-1 combines with J gene TRBJ2-3; TRBD2 might be the D (5 bases). The germline gives CDR1 SGHRS, CDR2 YFSETQ. This CDR3 spans 16 amino acids. V lost 0 bases to trimming and J lost 2 bases, with 13 bases between them. CDR3 sequence reads: CASSLEAGPYTDTQYF. Written as DNA, the CDR3 is TGCGCCAGCAGCTTGGAGGCGGGCCCTTACACAGATACGCAGTATTTT.

This chain uses TRBV3-1 with TRBJ2-3; perhaps D is TRBD1 or TRBD2 (5 bases each). The V end was cut by 0 bases, the J end by 2 bases, with 12 bases between. CDR1 is LGHDT, CDR2 YNNKEL, per germline (reference sequence). The CDR3 totals 16 residues. This CDR3 is CASSQDPGRTTDTQYF. CDR3 coding DNA: TGTGCCAGCAGCCAAGATCCGGGACGTACCACAGATACGCAGTATTTT.

In DNA form, the CDR3 reads TGCAGCGTTTATAGCGGCTACGAGCAGTACTTC. As protein: CSVYSGYEQYF. The rearrangement uses TRBV29-1 and TRBJ2-7, with D possibly matching TRBD2 (6 bases). Trimming removed 5 bases from V and 3 bases from J, with 8 bases in between. In germline, CDR1 is SQVTM, CDR2 ANQGSEA. This CDR3 spans 11 amino acids.